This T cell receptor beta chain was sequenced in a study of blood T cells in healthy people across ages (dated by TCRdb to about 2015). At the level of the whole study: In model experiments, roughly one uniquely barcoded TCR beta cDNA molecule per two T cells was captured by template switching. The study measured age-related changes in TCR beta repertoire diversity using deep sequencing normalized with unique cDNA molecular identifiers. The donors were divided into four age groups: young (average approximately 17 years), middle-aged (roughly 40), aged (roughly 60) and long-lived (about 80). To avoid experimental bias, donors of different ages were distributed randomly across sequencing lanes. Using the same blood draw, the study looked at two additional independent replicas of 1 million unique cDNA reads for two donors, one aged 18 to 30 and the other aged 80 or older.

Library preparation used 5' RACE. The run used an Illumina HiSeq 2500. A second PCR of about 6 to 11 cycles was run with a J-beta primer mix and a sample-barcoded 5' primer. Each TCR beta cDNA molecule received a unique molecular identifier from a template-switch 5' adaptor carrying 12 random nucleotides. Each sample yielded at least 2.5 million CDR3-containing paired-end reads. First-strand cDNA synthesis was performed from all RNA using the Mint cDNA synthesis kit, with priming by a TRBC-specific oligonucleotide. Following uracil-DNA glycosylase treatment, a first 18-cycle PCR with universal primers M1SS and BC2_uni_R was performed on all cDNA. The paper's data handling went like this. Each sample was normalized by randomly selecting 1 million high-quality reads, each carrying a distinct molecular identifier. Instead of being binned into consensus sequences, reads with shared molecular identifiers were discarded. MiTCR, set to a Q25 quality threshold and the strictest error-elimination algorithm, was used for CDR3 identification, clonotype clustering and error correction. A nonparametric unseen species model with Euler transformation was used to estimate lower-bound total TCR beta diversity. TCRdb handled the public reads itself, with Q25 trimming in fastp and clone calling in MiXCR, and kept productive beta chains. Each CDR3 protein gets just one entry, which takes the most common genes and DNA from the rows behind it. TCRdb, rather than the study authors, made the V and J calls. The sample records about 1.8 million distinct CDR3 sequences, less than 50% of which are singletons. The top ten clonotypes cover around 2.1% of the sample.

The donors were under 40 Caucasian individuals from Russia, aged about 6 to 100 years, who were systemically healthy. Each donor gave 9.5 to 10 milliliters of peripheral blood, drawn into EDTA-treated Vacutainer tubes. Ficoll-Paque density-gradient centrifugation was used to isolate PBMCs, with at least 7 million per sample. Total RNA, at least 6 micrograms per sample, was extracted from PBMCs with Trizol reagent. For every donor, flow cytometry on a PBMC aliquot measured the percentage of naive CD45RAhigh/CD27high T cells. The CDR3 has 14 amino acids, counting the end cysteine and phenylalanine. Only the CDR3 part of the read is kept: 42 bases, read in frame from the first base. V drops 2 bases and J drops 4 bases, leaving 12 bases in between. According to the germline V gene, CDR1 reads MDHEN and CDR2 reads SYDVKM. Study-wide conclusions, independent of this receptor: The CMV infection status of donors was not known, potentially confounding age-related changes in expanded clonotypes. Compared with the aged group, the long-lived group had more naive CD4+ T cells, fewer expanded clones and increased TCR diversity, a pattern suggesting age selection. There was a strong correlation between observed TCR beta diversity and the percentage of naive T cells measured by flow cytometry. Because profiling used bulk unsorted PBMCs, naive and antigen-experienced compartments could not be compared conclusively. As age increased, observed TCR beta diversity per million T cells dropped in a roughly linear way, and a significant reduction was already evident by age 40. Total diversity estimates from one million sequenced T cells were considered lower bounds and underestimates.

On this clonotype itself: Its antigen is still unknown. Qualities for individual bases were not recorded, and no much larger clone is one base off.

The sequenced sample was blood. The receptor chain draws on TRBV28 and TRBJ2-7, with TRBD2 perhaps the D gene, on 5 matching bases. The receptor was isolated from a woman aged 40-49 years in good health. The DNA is TGTGCCAGCAGTTTAGGCGGGCAAGATTACGAGCAGTACTTC. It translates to CASSLGGQDYEQYF.